This TCR beta chain was profiled in a study of Ad26.COV2.S vaccination and SARS-CoV-2 variants. General observations from the study: Whether participants received vaccine or placebo, their non-spike TCR breadth was similar.

The CDR3 consists of 16 residues. Germline trimming cut 1 base from V and 1 base from J; bases unmatched to any gene: 4. Germline V gene sequence: CDR1 SGHTA, CDR2 FQGTGA. Data came from immunoSEQ multiplex PCR; TCRdb stores just in-frame clones and leaves some out. Seen here are 350,000 to 500,000 clones, 75% to 95% observed once, and the top ten hold more than 10%. Specified treatment: around 19 received Ad26.COV2.S at low or high dose, single or two shots; 5 received placebo; per-sample allocation not given. Samples were taken on day 63 after the first vaccine or placebo injection. Worth noting for this clone: Its specificity is not known.

The starting material was peripheral blood, obtained in a trial of Ad26.COV2.S vaccine versus placebo. The genes are TRBV7-3 and TRBJ2-1; 7 bases match TRBD2. The origin of this receptor is a person between 18 and 60 years old who received the Ad26.COV2.S COVID-19 vaccine or a placebo. CDR3 nucleotide sequence: TGTGCCAGCAGCTTAAGCGGGAGCGGGTCCTACAATGAGCAGTTCTTC. Translation gives CASSLSGSGSYNEQFF.